This passage covers 9 T cell receptor beta chains from one sample sequenced in a study of blood T cell repertoires in COVID-19. Sequenced by immunoSEQ multiplex PCR; TCRdb stores in-frame clones only, minus some. The sample holds 200,000 to 300,000 clones, around 84% seen once. Sequenced: peripheral blood. These receptors were taken from a man aged 55 to 69 with acute or convalescent COVID-19.

This clone came up a few times. This chain uses TRBV20-1 with TRBJ1-3; a weak D match, TRBD1 (6 bases). Trimming pared 5 bases from V and 7 bases from J, leaving 9 bases between. The CDR3 consists of 11 residues. The germline V gene encodes CDR1 DFQATT and CDR2 SNEGSKA (reference sequence). The CDR3 coding sequence is TGCAGTGCTGAGAGGGGGAACACCATATATTTT. Translating gives CSAERGNTIYF.

The rearrangement joins TRBV11-2 to TRBJ1-1, with 10 bases aligning to TRBD1. The junction had 10 bases not matched to a gene; V was cut back by 5 bases and J by 10 bases. This CDR3 spans 14 amino acids. In germline, CDR1 is SGHAT, CDR2 FQNNGV. CDR3 bases: TGTGCCAGCAGCCGGGACAGGGGTAGCCGTGGAGCTTTCTTT. It yields the protein CASSRDRGSRGAFF.

This clone was seen a few times. This CDR3 is CATQGGFQPQHF. CDR3 nucleotides: TGCGCCACCCAGGGGGGATTTCAGCCCCAGCATTTT. This chain joins TRBV10-2 and TRBJ1-5; 7 bases fit TRBD1. Germline lookup yields CDR1 WSHSY and CDR2 SAAADI. CDR3 size: 12 residues. Unmatched junction bases numbered 6, after V lost 10 bases and J lost 6 bases.

The chain is built from TRBV7-2 and TRBJ2-1; 7 nucleotides align to TRBD2. Germline assignment: CDR1 SGHTA and CDR2 FQGNSA. The CDR3 has 14 amino acids. The V segment lost 2 bases and the J segment 6 bases; nucleotides outside the gene matches: 4. The CDR3 here is CASSLPGLPNEQFF. The DNA of the CDR3 is TGTGCCAGCAGCTTACCGGGACTACCCAATGAGCAGTTCTTC.

V usage is TRBV28 and J usage is TRBJ1-1; the D gene is possibly TRBD1 (6 bases). CDR1 is MDHEN, CDR2 SYDVKM, per germline. V dropped 3 bases and J dropped 2 bases, with 10 bases sitting between them. This CDR3 comprises 14 residues. This CDR3 is CASSFGQINTEAFF. The CDR3 DNA is TGTGCCAGCAGTTTTGGACAGATCAACACTGAAGCTTTCTTT.

The V gene is TRBV30, the J gene TRBJ2-7; 10 bases line up with TRBD1. From germline, CDR1 is GTSNPN and CDR2 SVGIG (reference sequence). V lost 3 bases to trimming and J lost 0 bases; unmatched junction nucleotides: 5. The CDR3 contains 15 residues. CDR3 nucleotides: TGTGCCTGGAGGGCGGGACAGGGGCTCTCCTACGAGCAGTACTTC. Translation: CAWRAGQGLSYEQYF. The whole variable domain, filled in from reference TRBV30 and TRBJ2-7, reads SQTIHQWPATLVQPVGSPLSLECTVEGTSNPNLYWYRQAAGRGLQLLFYSVGIGQISSEVPQNLSASRPQDRQFILSSKKLLLSDSGFYLCAWRAGQGLSYEQYFGPGTRLTVT.

The rearrangement uses TRBV9 and TRBJ1-2; D might be TRBD1 (5 bases). Trimming pared 1 base from V and 5 bases from J, leaving 12 bases between. The length of the CDR3 is 14 residues. Germline V gene data show CDR1 as SGDLS and CDR2 as YYNGEE. CDR3 loop: CASSVSGEGYGYTF. The CDR3 DNA reads TGTGCCAGCAGCGTATCGGGGGAAGGTTATGGCTACACCTTC.

The rearrangement uses TRBV5-6 and TRBJ2-1; weak D call: TRBD1 (5 bases). Germline V gene data show CDR1 as SGHDT and CDR2 as YYEEEE. V gave up 0 bases and J gave up 14 bases, with 21 bases separating them. The CDR3 contains 15 residues. The CDR3, as DNA: TGTGCCAGCAGCTTGGGGGCGACAGTGCAAAGGTCGGAGTTCTTC. Translation gives CASSLGATVQRSEFF.

This rearrangement joins TRBV7-2 to TRBJ2-7; D is unclear. Per the germline V gene, CDR1 is SGHTA and CDR2 is FQGNSA. V was clipped by 3 bases and J by 1 base, with 13 bases between them. The CDR3 length is 15 residues. In DNA, the CDR3 is TGTGCCAGCAGCTTCAGCGCAGCGTTTTCCTACGAGCAGTACTTC. Encoded protein: CASSFSAAFSYEQYF.